These 30 T cell receptor beta chains came from one sample sequenced in a study of blood T cell repertoires in COVID-19 (dated by TCRdb to the early 2020s). The library was built by means of the immunoSEQ multiplex PCR assay. TCRdb limited this immuneACCESS table to in-frame rearrangements with V and J called. A share of clones is missing; checked studies link under half to unresolved V genes, and the rest is unexplained. The table for this sample lists fewer than 100,000 clones; roughly nine tenths of them were counted only once. Of the sample, about 4.2% falls within the top ten clones. Sequenced material: peripheral blood. The receptors shown here come from a man aged 65-85 years with acute or convalescent COVID-19.

This clone showed up just once. The J gene is TRBJ1-4, the V gene TRBV6-1; a possible D gene is TRBD1 (5 bases). Germline V gives CDR1 MNHNS, CDR2 SASEGT. V was shortened by 0 bases and J by 6 bases, with 11 bases between the two germline ends. This CDR3 has 15 amino acids. CDR3 residues: CASSEANRQDEKLFF. The DNA of the CDR3 is TGTGCCAGCAGTGAAGCGAACAGGCAAGATGAAAAACTGTTTTTT.

The chain employs TRBV18 and TRBJ2-2; 7 bases agree with TRBD2. V lost 1 base, J lost 0 bases, and 5 bases stayed unmatched. Per the germline V gene, CDR1 is KGHSH and CDR2 is LQKENI. CDR3 length: 17 residues. Here the CDR3 DNA reads TGTGCCAGCTCACCACGGCCAGCGGGGCCGAACACCGGGGAGCTGTTTTTT. The encoded protein is CASSPRPAGPNTGELFF.

This chain links TRBV18 with TRBJ2-4; a weak D match, TRBD1 (5 bases). The CDR3 consists of 15 residues. Trimming removed 0 bases from V and 9 bases from J, with 15 bases in between. Germline V gene data show CDR1 as KGHSH and CDR2 as LQKENI. CDR3 bases: TGTGCCAGCTCACCACCCGCAGGGTTGTTTGGCATTCAGTACTTC. It codes for CASSPPAGLFGIQYF.

The chain joins TRBV19 to TRBJ2-2; tentative D call: TRBD2 (5 bases). Trimming cost V 8 bases and J 0 bases, with 7 bases left between them. This CDR3 spans 13 amino acids. Germline assignment: CDR1 LNHDA and CDR2 SQIVND (reference sequence). CDR3 residues: CASGGANTGELFF. The DNA for the CDR3 is TGTGCCAGTGGAGGAGCGAACACCGGGGAGCTGTTTTTT.

J is TRBJ1-1 and V is TRBV6-5; 8 nucleotides agree with TRBD1. Germline-derived CDR1 and CDR2 are MNHEY and SVGAGI. The junction had 6 bases not matched to a gene; V was cut back by 1 base and J by 8 bases. This CDR3 comprises 14 residues. The CDR3 nucleotides are TGTGCCAGCAGTTACTTTACAGGGGGGCCCGAAGCTTTCTTT. Its protein product is CASSYFTGGPEAFF.

In its sample, this clone was seen once. V and J are TRBV19 and TRBJ2-7, with a tentative D call TRBD2 (6 bases). This CDR3 comprises 18 residues. Germline V gene data show CDR1 as LNHDA and CDR2 as SQIVND (reference sequence). The V and J ends lost 3 bases and 3 bases respectively, with 24 bases between them. The CDR3 region is CASSIDHYGRQRLYEQYF. For the CDR3, the DNA is TGTGCCAGTAGTATTGACCATTATGGGAGGCAGAGACTCTACGAGCAGTACTTC.

The gene calls are TRBV19 and TRBJ2-2, with D perhaps TRBD1 (6 bases). CDR3 length: 15 residues. Per germline, CDR1 LNHDA and CDR2 SQIVND (reference sequence). Between the trimmed V and J ends, which lost 8 bases and 0 bases, there was a span of 13 bases. The CDR3 nucleotides are TGTGCCAGTGCCCCAGGGGTGGCGAACACCGGGGAGCTGTTTTTT. It is translated as CASAPGVANTGELFF.

The chain is built from TRBV9 and TRBJ2-2, with D hard to call. V lost 1 base to trimming and J lost 7 bases, with 11 bases between them. Looked up from germline, CDR1 is SGDLS and CDR2 is YYNGEE. The CDR3 runs 14 residues. CDR3 sequence reads: CASSVTILGGELFF. CDR3 nucleotide sequence: TGTGCCAGCAGCGTAACGATCCTCGGCGGGGAGCTGTTTTTT.

This chain uses TRBV9 with TRBJ1-1; TRBD1 is a possible D gene (6 bases). The CDR3 runs 15 residues. V dropped 4 bases and J dropped 1 base, with 14 bases sitting between them. Germline V gene data show CDR1 as SGDLS and CDR2 as YYNGEE. The CDR3: CASSTSGQPNTEAFF. CDR3 coding DNA: TGTGCCAGCAGCACCTCAGGACAGCCGAACACTGAAGCTTTCTTT.

The V and J genes are TRBV7-9 and TRBJ1-3; D unclear. The germline gives CDR1 SEHNR, CDR2 FQNEAQ (reference sequence). The V end was cut by 5 bases, the J end by 6 bases, with 2 bases between. This CDR3 contains 10 residues. This CDR3 reads CASSQNTIYF. CDR3 DNA sequence: TGTGCCAGCAGCCAAAACACCATATATTTT.

This rearrangement joins TRBV12-3 or TRBV12-4 to TRBJ1-2; D is perhaps TRBD1 (6 bases). The CDR3 totals 12 residues. Trimming took off 3 bases at V and 8 bases at J, with 10 bases between the two ends. Here the CDR3 reads CASSFFQGGYTF. The CDR3 DNA reads TGTGCCAGCAGTTTTTTTCAGGGGGGCTACACCTTC.

V usage is TRBV4-1 and J usage is TRBJ2-7; TRBD2 matches at 8 bases. The CDR3 is 17 residues long. After removal of 0 bases from V and 6 bases from J, the junction contained 13 bases not matched to a gene. Germline V gene data show CDR1 as MGHRA and CDR2 as YSYEKL. CDR3 nucleotides: TGCGCCAGCAGCCAAGATTCGGGGGGGCCCCTGGCTCTCGAGCAGTACTTC. Translating gives CASSQDSGGPLALEQYF.

The V and J genes are TRBV21-1 and TRBJ1-1; the D segment call TRBD1 is taken from the table without a DNA check. TRBV21-1 is noted as a pseudogene. The CDR3 has 14 residues. The CDR3 DNA sequence: TGTGCCAGCAGCAACCAGGGTCGAAACACTGAAGCTTTCTTT. It encodes CASSNQGRNTEAFF.

This clone was counted once. This chain links TRBV12-3 or TRBV12-4 with TRBJ1-4, with D uncertain. V was trimmed by 6 bases and J by 7 bases, leaving 12 bases between them. CDR3 size: 13 residues. In nucleotides, the CDR3 is TGTGCCAGCAGCCAAGGACTGTTTGAAAAACTGTTTTTT. Amino acid sequence: CASSQGLFEKLFF.

The CDR3 region is CASSWAGGSSGNTIYF. In DNA form, the CDR3 reads TGTGCCAGTAGTTGGGCAGGGGGCTCTTCTGGAAACACCATATATTTT. V is TRBV19 and J is TRBJ1-3; 8 bases are shared with TRBD1. CDR1 and CDR2 from the germline V gene are LNHDA and SQIVND (reference sequence). This CDR3 is built from 16 residues. V shed 5 bases and J 1 base; nucleotides not matched to a gene: 7.

The rearrangement uses TRBV18 and TRBJ2-6; 9 bases line up with TRBD1. V shed 3 bases and J 4 bases; nucleotides not matched to a gene: 4. CDR1 is KGHSH and CDR2 is LQKENI in the germline V gene. This CDR3 comprises 16 residues. The CDR3 spells CASSPGQGSGANVLTF. As DNA, the CDR3 is TGTGCCAGCTCACCGGGACAGGGATCCGGGGCCAACGTCCTGACTTTC.

The chain links TRBV11-2 to TRBJ1-2; a weak D match, TRBD1 (6 bases). The germline V gene has CDR1 SGHAT and CDR2 FQNNGV. The length of the CDR3 is 16 residues. The V end was cut by 1 base, the J end by 4 bases, with 16 bases between. This chain's CDR3 is CASSLGVGRGPYGYTF. CDR3 sequence (DNA): TGTGCCAGCAGCTTAGGAGTGGGCAGGGGCCCCTATGGCTACACCTTC.

This chain connects TRBV6-5 to TRBJ1-4; D unclear. V gave up 0 bases and J gave up 4 bases, with 6 bases separating them. Per the germline V gene, CDR1 is MNHEY and CDR2 is SVGAGI. The CDR3 loop spans 14 amino acids. The CDR3 bases are TGTGCCAGCAGTTACTCGCGGGATAATGAAAAACTGTTTTTT. Translation gives CASSYSRDNEKLFF.

The gene calls are TRBV10-3 and TRBJ1-5, with 7 bases that match TRBD1. CDR3 length equals 17 residues. J was trimmed by 6 bases and V by 0 bases; bases with no gene match: 11. Germline values: CDR1 ENHRY, CDR2 SYGVKD. As DNA, the CDR3 is TGTGCCATCAGTGAGTCGGATAAAGGGGGCGCGGGTCAGCCCCAGCATTTT. Translated: CAISESDKGGAGQPQHF.

The V and J genes are TRBV7-2 and TRBJ2-2; 11 nucleotides agree with TRBD1. The germline V gene encodes CDR1 SGHTA and CDR2 FQGNSA. J was trimmed by 7 bases and V by 5 bases; bases with no gene match: 9. The CDR3 contains 16 residues. The CDR3 is CASSLGGTGGLGELFF. The CDR3 DNA is TGTGCCAGCAGCCTGGGTGGGACAGGGGGTCTCGGGGAGCTGTTTTTT.

V usage is TRBV2 and J usage is TRBJ2-1; TRBD2 is a possible D gene (6 bases). Trimming pared 6 bases from V and 4 bases from J, leaving 22 bases between. CDR1 and CDR2 from the germline V gene are SNHLY and FYNNEI. CDR3 size: 17 residues. CDR3 amino acids: CASSAFFGGEPYNEQFF. In DNA form, the CDR3 reads TGTGCCAGCAGCGCATTTTTTGGCGGGGAGCCTTACAATGAGCAGTTCTTC. The full variable domain, rest sourced from reference TRBV2 and TRBJ2-1, is EPEVTQTPSHQVTQMGQEVILRCVPISNHLYFYWYRQILGQKVEFLVSFYNNEISEKSEIFDDQFSVERPDGSNFTLKIRSTKLEDSAMYFCASSAFFGGEPYNEQFFGPGTRLTVL.

This clone came up once. The V call is TRBV7-6, the J call TRBJ2-7; 7 nucleotides line up with TRBD2. J lost 7 bases, V lost 0 bases, and 3 bases had no gene match. CDR1 and CDR2 from the germline V gene are SGHVS and FNYEAQ. The length of the CDR3 is 13 residues. CDR3 bases: TGTGCCAGCAGCTTAGCGATGGGGGGGGAGCAGTACTTC. Its protein is CASSLAMGGEQYF.

In this sample, this clone turned up once. CDR3 in amino acids: CASSFLRDQETQYF. The CDR3 DNA follows: TGTGCCAGCAGCTTTTTACGGGATCAAGAGACCCAGTACTTC. The V and J genes are TRBV7-8 and TRBJ2-5, with D possibly matching TRBD2 (5 bases). The ends were cut back, 3 bases at V and 2 bases at J, with 10 bases in the middle. The CDR3 is made up of 14 amino acids. Germline CDR1 and CDR2: SGHVS and FQNEAQ.

V is TRBV29-1 and J is TRBJ1-1; 7 bases agree with TRBD1. Unmatched junction bases numbered 5, after V lost 5 bases and J lost 2 bases. The length of the CDR3 is 13 residues. Germline CDR1 is SQVTM and CDR2 is ANQGSEA. The CDR3 nucleotides are TGCAGCGTTAGGGGGCTGAAAAACACTGAAGCTTTCTTT. Translated: CSVRGLKNTEAFF.

In its sample, this clone is medium-sized. The chain has TRBV5-6 and TRBJ2-5; a possible D gene is TRBD2 (5 bases). The V gene's germline CDR1 is SGHDT and CDR2 YYEEEE. V lost 4 bases to trimming and J lost 4 bases, with 11 bases between them. CDR3 size: 13 residues. In DNA, the CDR3 is TGTGCCAGCAGCGTGGCAGGAGGAGAGACCCAGTACTTC. Protein sequence: CASSVAGGETQYF.

The chain couples TRBV6-6 to TRBJ1-2; D unresolved. The CDR3 is 13 amino acids. Germline CDR1 MNHNY, CDR2 SVGAGI (reference sequence). Trimming stripped 6 bases from V and 5 bases from J, with 13 bases between. CDR3 DNA: TGTGCCAGCAGGGACGAGGGAGGATATGGCTACACCTTC. Encoded protein: CASRDEGGYGYTF.

This clone occurred once. The chain couples TRBV5-1 to TRBJ2-5; 7 positions agree with TRBD1. With V trimmed by 3 bases and J by 3 bases, 8 bases remained unmatched. The germline V gene encodes CDR1 SGHRS and CDR2 YFSETQ. This CDR3 spans 15 amino acids. CDR3 coding DNA: TGCGCCAGCAGCTCCTTCCGGGACAGAAAAGAGACCCAGTACTTC. This gives the protein CASSSFRDRKETQYF.

This chain joins TRBV5-1 and TRBJ2-7; no clear D gene. This CDR3 is built from 15 residues. The germline gives CDR1 SGHRS, CDR2 YFSETQ. V was pared by 4 bases and J by 0 bases, with 14 bases between. The CDR3 region is CASSMDRSSSYEQYF. For the CDR3, the DNA is TGCGCCAGCAGCATGGACCGCTCGAGCTCCTACGAGCAGTACTTC.

Points on this clone: This CDR3 is also generated by other DNA sequences in the sample. This chain joins TRBV9 and TRBJ1-3; TRBD1 is a possible D gene (6 bases). Per the germline V gene, CDR1 is SGDLS and CDR2 is YYNGEE. This CDR3 has 14 amino acids. The V end lost 0 bases, the J end lost 4 bases, and 8 bases lay between the germline ends. The CDR3 DNA sequence: TGTGCCAGCAGCGTAGGGACAGCCGGAAACACCATATATTTT. Its translation: CASSVGTAGNTIYF.

The V and J genes are TRBV5-1 and TRBJ1-6; 7 bases agree with TRBD1. This CDR3 has 17 residues. CDR1 is SGHRS and CDR2 is YFSETQ in the germline V gene. The V and J ends lost 2 bases and 10 bases, in that order; junction bases with no gene match: 15. The CDR3: CASSFFQGDLVGSPLHF. CDR3 in DNA: TGCGCCAGCAGCTTTTTTCAGGGGGACTTGGTGGGGTCACCCCTCCACTTT.